The clone carrying this T cell receptor beta chain was counted between two and nine times. The CDR3 has 14 amino acids. Germline V gene lookup returns CDR1 SGHNT and CDR2 YYREEE (reference sequence). V was pared by 5 bases and J by 1 base, with 3 bases of the junction left unmatched. As handled by the study authors: Scientists estimated how many nucleated cells there were by amplifying reference gene primers. Repertoires were generated with immunoSEQ multiplex PCR, while TCRdb's copy carries only in-frame clones and drops some. V and J calls and clone size come straight from that table; D and trimming were deduced from the DNA. Among 120,000 to 150,000 clones listed, over 80% were seen once. This entry is derived from a study of blood T cell repertoires in COVID-19. Study context: PBMCs, B-cell-depleted T cells, or T cells provided the cDNA or gDNA that made up the material.

The clonotype was recovered from a middle-aged woman with active or convalescent COVID-19. Sequencing was performed on peripheral blood. This chain uses TRBV5-4 with TRBJ1-1, with 9 bases lining up with TRBD1. CDR3 region: CASRRDRANTEAFF. In DNA, the CDR3 is TGTGCCAGCAGGAGGGACAGGGCGAACACTGAAGCTTTCTTT.